This T cell receptor beta chain was profiled in a study of blood T cell repertoires in COVID-19. Study-level information: Spain, Italy and the United States supplied samples that represented acute and convalescent COVID-19. From T cells, B-cell-depleted T cells, or PBMCs came the material, which was cDNA or gDNA.

Germline lookup yields CDR1 SGHNT and CDR2 YYREEE (reference sequence). The CDR3 has 15 amino acids. V was pared by 4 bases and J by 3 bases, with 14 bases between. Authors' processing steps: Using reference gene primer amplification, nucleated cell counts were estimated. TCRdb keeps only in-frame clones here, not all; method: immunoSEQ multiplex PCR. The DNA was the basis for D and trimming; V, J and clone size are from that table. This table has more than 60,000 clones, around 67% appearing once. The sequenced sample consisted of peripheral blood. The TCR comes from a human donor with acute or convalescent COVID-19. The donor label of this sample is uncertain. V is TRBV5-4 and J is TRBJ2-4; D may be TRBD2 (6 bases). The CDR3 reads CASSDGTSGKNIQYF. CDR3 nucleotides: TGTGCCAGCAGCGACGGGACTTCGGGCAAAAACATTCAGTACTTC. The full variable domain, completed using reference TRBV5-4 and TRBJ2-4, is ETGVTQSPTHLIKTRGQQVTLRCSSQSGHNTVSWYQQALGQGPQFIFQYYREEENGRGNFPPRFSGLQFPNYSSELNVNALELDDSALYLCASSDGTSGKNIQYFGAGTRLSVL.